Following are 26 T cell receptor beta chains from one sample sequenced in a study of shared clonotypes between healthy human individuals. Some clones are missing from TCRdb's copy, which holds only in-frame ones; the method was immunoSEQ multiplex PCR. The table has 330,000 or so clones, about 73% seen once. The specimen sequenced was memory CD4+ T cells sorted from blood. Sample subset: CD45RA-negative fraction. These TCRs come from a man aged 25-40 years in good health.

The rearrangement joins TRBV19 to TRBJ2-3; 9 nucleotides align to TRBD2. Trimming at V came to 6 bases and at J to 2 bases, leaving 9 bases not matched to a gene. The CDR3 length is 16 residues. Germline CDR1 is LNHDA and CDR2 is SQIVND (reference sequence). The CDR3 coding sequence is TGTGCCAGTAGAAAAGCTAGCGGGACCCTCACAGATACGCAGTATTTT. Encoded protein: CASRKASGTLTDTQYF.

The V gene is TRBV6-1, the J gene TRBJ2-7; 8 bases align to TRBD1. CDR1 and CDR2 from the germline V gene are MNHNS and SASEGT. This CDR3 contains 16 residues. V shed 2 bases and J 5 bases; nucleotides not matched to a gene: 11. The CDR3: CASSEKRWAGGDEQYF. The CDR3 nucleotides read TGTGCCAGCAGTGAAAAGAGGTGGGCAGGGGGCGACGAGCAGTACTTC.

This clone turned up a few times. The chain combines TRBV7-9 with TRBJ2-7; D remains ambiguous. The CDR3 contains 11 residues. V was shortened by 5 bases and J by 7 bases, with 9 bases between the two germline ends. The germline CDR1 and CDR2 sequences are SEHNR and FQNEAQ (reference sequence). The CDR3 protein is CASSAAVEQYF. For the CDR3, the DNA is TGTGCCAGCAGCGCGGCGGTGGAGCAGTACTTC.

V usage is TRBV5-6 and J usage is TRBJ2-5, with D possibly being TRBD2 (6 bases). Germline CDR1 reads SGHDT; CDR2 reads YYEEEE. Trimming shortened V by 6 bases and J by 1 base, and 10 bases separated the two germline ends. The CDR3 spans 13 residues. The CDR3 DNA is TGTGCCAGCAACCCGGGACTCCAAGAGACCCAGTACTTC. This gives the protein CASNPGLQETQYF.

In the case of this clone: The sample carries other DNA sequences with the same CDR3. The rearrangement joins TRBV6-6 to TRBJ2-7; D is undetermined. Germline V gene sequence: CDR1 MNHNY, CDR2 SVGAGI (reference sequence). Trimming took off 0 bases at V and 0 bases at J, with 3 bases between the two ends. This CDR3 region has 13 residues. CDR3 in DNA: TGTGCCAGCAGTTACTCGATCTCCTACGAGCAGTACTTC. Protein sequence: CASSYSISYEQYF.

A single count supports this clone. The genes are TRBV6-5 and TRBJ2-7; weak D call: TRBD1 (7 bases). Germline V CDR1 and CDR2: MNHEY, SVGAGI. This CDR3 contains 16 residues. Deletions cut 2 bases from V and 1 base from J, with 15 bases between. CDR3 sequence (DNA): TGTGCCAGCAGTTACGGGGGGACAGCCAAGTCCTACGAGCAGTACTTC. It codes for CASSYGGTAKSYEQYF.

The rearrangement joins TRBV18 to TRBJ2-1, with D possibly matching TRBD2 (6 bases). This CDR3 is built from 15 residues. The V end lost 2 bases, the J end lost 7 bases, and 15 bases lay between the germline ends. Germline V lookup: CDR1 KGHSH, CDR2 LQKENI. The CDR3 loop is CASSPNGVAGNEQFF. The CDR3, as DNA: TGTGCCAGCTCACCAAACGGTGTGGCGGGGAATGAGCAGTTCTTC.

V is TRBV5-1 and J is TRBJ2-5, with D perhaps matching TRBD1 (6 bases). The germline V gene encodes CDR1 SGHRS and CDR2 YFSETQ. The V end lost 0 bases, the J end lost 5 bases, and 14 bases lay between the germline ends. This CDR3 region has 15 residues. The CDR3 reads CASSLGIQGHETQYF. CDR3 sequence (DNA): TGCGCCAGCAGCTTGGGGATACAGGGTCACGAGACCCAGTACTTC.

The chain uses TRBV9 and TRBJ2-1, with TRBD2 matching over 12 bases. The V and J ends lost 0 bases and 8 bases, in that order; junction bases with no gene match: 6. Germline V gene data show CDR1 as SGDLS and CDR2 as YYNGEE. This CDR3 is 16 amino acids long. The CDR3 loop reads CASSVGSPSGRDEQFF. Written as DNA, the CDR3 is TGTGCCAGCAGCGTAGGGTCCCCTAGCGGGAGGGATGAGCAGTTCTTC.

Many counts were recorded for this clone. The CDR3 sequence is CASSSRQLAGVANEQFF. The DNA of the CDR3 is TGTGCCAGCAGTTCCCGCCAACTAGCGGGAGTCGCCAATGAGCAGTTCTTC. V is TRBV27 and J is TRBJ2-1; 11 bases map to TRBD2. Germline CDR1 and CDR2: MNHEY and SMNVEV (reference sequence). This CDR3 has 17 residues. V shed 4 bases, J shed 6 bases, and the junction held 11 bases outside the gene matches.

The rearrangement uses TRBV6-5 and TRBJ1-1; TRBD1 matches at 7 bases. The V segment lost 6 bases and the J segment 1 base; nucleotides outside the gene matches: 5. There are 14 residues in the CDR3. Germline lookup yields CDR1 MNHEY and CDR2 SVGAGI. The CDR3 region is CASRLTGRNTEAFF. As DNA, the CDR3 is TGTGCCAGCAGATTGACAGGGAGGAACACTGAAGCTTTCTTT.

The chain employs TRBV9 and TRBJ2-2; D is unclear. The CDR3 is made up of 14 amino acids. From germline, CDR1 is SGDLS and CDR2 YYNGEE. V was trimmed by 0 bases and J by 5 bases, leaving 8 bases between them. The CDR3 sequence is CASSVALTTGELFF. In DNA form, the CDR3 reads TGTGCCAGCAGCGTAGCACTAACAACCGGGGAGCTGTTTTTT.

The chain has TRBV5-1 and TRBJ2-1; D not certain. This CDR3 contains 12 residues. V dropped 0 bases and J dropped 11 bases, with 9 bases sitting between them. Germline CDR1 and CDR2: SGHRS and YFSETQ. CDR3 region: CASSLGWEKQFF. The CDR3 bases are TGCGCCAGCAGCTTGGGATGGGAAAAGCAGTTCTTC.

CDR3 sequence (DNA): TGTGCCAGCAGCTCAGGGACAGGGGTTTTCTTCAAGTACTTC. Its translation: CASSSGTGVFFKYF. The chain carries TRBV7-9 and TRBJ2-4; 10 nucleotides agree with TRBD1. Unmatched junction bases numbered 11, after V lost 4 bases and J lost 14 bases. Per the germline V gene, CDR1 is SEHNR and CDR2 is FQNEAQ (reference sequence). The CDR3 consists of 14 residues.

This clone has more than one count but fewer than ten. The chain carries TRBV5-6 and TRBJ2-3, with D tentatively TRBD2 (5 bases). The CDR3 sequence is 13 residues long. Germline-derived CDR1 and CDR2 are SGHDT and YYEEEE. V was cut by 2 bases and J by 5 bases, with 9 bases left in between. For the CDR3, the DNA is TGTGCCAGCAGCTTTTTCGGGAAAGATACGCAGTATTTT. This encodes CASSFFGKDTQYF. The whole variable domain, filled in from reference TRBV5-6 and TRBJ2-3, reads DAGVTQSPTHLIKTRGQQVTLRCSPKSGHDTVSWYQQALGQGPQFIFQYYEEEERQRGNFPDRFSGHQFPNYSSELNVNALLLGDSALYLCASSFFGKDTQYFGPGTRLTVL.

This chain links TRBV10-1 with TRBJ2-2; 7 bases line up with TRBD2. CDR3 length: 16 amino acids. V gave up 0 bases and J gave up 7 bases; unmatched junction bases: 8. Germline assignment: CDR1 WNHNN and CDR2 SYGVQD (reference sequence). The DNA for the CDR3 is TGCGCCAGCAGTGAGTCGTTCGGGGGGTATATCGGGGAGCTGTTTTTT. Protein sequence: CASSESFGGYIGELFF.

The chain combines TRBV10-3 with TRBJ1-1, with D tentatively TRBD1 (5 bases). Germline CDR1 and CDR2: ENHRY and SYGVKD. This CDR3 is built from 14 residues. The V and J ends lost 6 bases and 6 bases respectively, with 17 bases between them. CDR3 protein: CAIRLQVENAEAFF. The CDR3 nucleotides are TGTGCCATCAGACTACAGGTCGAGAATGCTGAAGCTTTCTTT.

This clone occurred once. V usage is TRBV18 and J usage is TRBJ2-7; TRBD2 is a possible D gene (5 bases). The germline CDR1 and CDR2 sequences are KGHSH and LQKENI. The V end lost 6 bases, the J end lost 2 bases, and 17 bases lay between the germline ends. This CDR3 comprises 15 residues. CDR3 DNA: TGTGCCAGCTCTCCGGAGTGGGGAGCCCCCTACGAGCAGTACTTC. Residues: CASSPEWGAPYEQYF.

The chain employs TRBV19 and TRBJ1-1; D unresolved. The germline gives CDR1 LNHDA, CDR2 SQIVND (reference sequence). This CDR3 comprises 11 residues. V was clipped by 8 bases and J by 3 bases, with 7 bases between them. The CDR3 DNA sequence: TGTGCCAGTCGTACTTACACTGAAGCTTTCTTT. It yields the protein CASRTYTEAFF.

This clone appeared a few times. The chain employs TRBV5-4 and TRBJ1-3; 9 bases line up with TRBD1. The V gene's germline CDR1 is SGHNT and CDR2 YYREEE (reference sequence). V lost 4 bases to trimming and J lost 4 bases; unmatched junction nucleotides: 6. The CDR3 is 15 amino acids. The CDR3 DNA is TGTGCCAGCAGCCCGGGACAGGGTAACGGAAACACCATATATTTT. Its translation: CASSPGQGNGNTIYF.

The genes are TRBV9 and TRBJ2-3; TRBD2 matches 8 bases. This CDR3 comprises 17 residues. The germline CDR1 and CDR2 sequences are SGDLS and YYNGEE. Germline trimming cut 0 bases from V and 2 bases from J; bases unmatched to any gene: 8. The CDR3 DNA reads TGTGCCAGCAGCGTAGACCCCCAGGGACTAGTCACAGATACGCAGTATTTT. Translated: CASSVDPQGLVTDTQYF.

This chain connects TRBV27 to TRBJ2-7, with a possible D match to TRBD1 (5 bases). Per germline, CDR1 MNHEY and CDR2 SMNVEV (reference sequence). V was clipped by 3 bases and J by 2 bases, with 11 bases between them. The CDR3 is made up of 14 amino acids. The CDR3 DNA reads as TGTGCCAGCAGTTTTCAGGGTACCCCCTACGAGCAGTACTTC. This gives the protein CASSFQGTPYEQYF.

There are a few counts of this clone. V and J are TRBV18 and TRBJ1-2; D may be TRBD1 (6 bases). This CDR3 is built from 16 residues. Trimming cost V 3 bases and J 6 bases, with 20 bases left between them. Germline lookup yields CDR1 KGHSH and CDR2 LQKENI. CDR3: CASSPDLLLGGDGYTF. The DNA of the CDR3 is TGTGCCAGCTCACCGGATTTGTTGTTGGGGGGCGATGGCTACACCTTC. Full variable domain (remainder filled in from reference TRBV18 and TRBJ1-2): NAGVMQNPRHLVRRRGQEARLRCSPMKGHSHVYWYRQLPEEGLKFMVYLQKENIIDESGMPKERFSAEFPKEGPSILRIQQVVRGDSAAYFCASSPDLLLGGDGYTFGSGTRLTVV.

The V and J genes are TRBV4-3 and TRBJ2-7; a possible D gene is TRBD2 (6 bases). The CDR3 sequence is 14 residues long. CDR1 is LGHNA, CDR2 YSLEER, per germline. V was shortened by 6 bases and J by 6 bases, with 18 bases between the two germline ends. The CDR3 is CASSRDLRLAEQYF. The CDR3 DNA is TGCGCCAGCAGTCGGGACTTAAGACTCGCCGAGCAGTACTTC.

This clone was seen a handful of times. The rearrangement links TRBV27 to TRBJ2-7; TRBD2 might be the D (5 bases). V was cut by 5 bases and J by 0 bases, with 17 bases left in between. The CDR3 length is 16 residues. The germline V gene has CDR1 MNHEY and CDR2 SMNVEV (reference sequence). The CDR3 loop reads CASSPWTGKSSYEQYF. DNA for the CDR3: TGTGCCAGCAGTCCCTGGACCGGGAAAAGCTCCTACGAGCAGTACTTC.

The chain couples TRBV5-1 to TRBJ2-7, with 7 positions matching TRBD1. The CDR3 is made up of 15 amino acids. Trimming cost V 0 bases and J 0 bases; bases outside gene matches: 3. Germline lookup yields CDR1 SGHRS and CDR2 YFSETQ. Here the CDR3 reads CASSLGGQRSYEQYF. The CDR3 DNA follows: TGCGCCAGCAGCTTGGGGGGACAGCGCTCCTACGAGCAGTACTTC. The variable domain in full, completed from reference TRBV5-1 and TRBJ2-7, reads KAGVTQTPRYLIKTRGQQVTLSCSPISGHRSVSWYQQTPGQGLQFLFEYFSETQRNKGNFPGRFSGRQFSNSRSEMNVSTLELGDSALYLCASSLGGQRSYEQYFGPGTRLTVT.